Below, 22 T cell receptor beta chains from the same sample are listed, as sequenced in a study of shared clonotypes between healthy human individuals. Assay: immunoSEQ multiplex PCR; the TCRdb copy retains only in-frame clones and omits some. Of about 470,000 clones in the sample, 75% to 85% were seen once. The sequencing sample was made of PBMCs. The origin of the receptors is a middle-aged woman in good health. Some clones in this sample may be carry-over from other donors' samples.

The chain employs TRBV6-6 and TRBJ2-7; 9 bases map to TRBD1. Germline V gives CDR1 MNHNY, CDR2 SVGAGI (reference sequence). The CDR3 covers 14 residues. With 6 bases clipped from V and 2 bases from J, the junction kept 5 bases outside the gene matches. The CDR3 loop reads CASRLTGGTYEQYF. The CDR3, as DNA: TGTGCCAGCAGGCTGACAGGGGGGACCTACGAGCAGTACTTC.

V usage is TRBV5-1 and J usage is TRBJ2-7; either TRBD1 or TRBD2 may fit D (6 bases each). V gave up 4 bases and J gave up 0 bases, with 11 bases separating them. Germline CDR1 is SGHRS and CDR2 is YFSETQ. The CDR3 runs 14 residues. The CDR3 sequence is CASSGGTNSYEQYF. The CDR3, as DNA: TGCGCCAGCAGCGGGGGGACAAACTCCTACGAGCAGTACTTC. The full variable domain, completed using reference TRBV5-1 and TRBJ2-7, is KAGVTQTPRYLIKTRGQQVTLSCSPISGHRSVSWYQQTPGQGLQFLFEYFSETQRNKGNFPGRFSGRQFSNSRSEMNVSTLELGDSALYLCASSGGTNSYEQYFGPGTRLTVT.

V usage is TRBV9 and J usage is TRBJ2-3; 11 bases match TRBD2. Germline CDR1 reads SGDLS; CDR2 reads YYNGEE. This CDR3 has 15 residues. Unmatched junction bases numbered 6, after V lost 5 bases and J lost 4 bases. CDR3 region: CASSGIAGGADTQYF. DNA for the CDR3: TGTGCCAGCAGTGGGATAGCGGGAGGGGCAGATACGCAGTATTTT.

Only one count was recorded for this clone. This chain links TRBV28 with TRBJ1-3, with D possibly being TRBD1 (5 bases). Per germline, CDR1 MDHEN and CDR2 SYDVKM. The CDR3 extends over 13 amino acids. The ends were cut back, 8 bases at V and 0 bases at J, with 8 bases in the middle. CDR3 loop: CASRDFSGNTIYF. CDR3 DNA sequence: TGTGCCAGCCGGGACTTCTCTGGAAACACCATATATTTT.

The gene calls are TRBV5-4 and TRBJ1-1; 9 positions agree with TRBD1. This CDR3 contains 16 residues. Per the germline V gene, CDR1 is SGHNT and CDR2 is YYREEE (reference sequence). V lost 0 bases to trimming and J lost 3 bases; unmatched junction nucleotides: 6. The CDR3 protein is CASSLGGDRGYTEAFF. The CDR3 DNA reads TGTGCCAGCAGCTTGGGGGGTGACAGGGGGTACACTGAAGCTTTCTTT.

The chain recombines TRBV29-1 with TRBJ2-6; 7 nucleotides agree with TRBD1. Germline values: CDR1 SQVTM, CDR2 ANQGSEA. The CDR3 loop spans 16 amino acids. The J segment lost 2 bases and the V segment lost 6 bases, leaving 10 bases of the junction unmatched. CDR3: CSVRDRQTPGANVLTF. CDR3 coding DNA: TGCAGCGTAAGGGACAGACAAACACCTGGGGCCAACGTCCTGACTTTC.

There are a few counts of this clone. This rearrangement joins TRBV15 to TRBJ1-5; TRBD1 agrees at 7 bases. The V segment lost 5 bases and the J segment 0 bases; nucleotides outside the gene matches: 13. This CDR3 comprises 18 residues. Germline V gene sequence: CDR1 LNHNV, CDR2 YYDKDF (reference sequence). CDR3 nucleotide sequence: TGTGCCACCAGCGACTATTCCGGGACAGCATATAGCAATCAGCCCCAGCATTTT. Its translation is CATSDYSGTAYSNQPQHF.

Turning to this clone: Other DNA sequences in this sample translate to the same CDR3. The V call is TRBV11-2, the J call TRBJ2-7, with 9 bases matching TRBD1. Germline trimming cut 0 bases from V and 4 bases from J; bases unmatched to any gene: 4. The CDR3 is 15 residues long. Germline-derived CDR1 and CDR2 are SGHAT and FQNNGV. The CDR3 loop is CASSLEGQGIYEQYF. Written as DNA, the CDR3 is TGTGCCAGCAGCTTAGAGGGACAGGGAATATACGAGCAGTACTTC.

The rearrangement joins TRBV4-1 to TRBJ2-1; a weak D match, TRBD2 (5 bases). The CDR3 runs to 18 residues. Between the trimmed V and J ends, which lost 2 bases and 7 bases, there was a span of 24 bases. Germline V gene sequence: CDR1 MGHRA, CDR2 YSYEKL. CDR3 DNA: TGCGCCAGCAGCCAACCCCTCAGCGGACGCTCAAGTAGAAATGAGCAGTTCTTC. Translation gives CASSQPLSGRSSRNEQFF.

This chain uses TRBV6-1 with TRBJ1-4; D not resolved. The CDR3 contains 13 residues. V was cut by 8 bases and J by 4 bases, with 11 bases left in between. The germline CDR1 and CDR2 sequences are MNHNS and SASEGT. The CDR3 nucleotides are TGTGCCAGCCGGAGGGCTTTTAATGAAAAACTGTTTTTT. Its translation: CASRRAFNEKLFF.

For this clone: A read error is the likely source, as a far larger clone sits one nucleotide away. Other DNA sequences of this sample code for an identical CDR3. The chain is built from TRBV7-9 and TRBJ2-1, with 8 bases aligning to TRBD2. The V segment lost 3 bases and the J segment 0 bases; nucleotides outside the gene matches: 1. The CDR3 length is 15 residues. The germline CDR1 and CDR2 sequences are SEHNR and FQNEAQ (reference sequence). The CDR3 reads CASSLSGSSYNEQFF. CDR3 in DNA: TGTGCCAGCAGCTTGAGCGGGAGCTCCTACAATGAGCAGTTCTTC.

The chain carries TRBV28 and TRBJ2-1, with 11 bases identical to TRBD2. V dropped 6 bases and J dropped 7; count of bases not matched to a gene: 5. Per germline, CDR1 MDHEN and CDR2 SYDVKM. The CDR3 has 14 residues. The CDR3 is CASRVSGRGNEQFF. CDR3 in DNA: TGTGCCAGCAGGGTTAGCGGGAGGGGTAATGAGCAGTTCTTC.

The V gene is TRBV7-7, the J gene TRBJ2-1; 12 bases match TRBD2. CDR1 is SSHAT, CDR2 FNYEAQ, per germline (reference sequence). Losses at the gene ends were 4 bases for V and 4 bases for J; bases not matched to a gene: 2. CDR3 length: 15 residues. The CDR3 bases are TGTGCCAGCAGCTCAGGGACTAGCGGGTACAATGAGCAGTTCTTC. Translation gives CASSSGTSGYNEQFF.

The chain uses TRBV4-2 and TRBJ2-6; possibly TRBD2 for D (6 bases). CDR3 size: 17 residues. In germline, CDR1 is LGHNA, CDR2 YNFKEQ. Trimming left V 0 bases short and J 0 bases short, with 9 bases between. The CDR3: CASSQEGGNSGANVLTF. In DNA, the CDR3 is TGTGCCAGCAGCCAAGAAGGCGGGAACTCTGGGGCCAACGTCCTGACTTTC.

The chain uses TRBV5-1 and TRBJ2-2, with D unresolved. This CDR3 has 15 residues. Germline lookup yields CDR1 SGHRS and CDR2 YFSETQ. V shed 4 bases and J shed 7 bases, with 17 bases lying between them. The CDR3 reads CASSLGLSRVGELFF. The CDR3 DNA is TGCGCCAGCAGCCTGGGCCTCTCCCGAGTCGGGGAGCTGTTTTTT.

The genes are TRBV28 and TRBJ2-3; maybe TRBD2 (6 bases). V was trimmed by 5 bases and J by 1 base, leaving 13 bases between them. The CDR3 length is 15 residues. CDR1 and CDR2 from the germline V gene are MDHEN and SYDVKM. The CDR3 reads CASSLTSWGTDTQYF. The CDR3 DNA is TGTGCCAGCAGTCTGACTAGTTGGGGCACAGATACGCAGTATTTT.

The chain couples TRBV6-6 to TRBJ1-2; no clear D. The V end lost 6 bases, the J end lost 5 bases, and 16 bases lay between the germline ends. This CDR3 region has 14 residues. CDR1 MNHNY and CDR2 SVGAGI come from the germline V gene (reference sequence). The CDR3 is CASSPLAELYGYTF. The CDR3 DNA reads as TGTGCCAGCAGCCCCCTTGCGGAGTTGTATGGCTACACCTTC.

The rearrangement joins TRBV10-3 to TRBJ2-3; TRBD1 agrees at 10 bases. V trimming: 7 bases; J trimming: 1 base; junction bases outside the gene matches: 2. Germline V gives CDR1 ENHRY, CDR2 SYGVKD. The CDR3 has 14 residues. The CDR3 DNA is TGTGCCATCACCGGGACAGGGGGCACAGATACGCAGTATTTT. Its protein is CAITGTGGTDTQYF.

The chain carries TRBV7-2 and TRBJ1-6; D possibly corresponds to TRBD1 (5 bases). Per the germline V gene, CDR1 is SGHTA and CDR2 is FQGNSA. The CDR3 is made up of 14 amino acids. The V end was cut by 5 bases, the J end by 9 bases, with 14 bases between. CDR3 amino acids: CASSLNRRGSPLHF. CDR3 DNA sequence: TGTGCCAGCAGCCTAAACAGGAGGGGTTCACCCCTCCACTTT. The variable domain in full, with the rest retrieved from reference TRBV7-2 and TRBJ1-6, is GAGVSQSPSNKVTEKGKDVELRCDPISGHTALYWYRQSLGQGLEFLIYFQGNSAPDKSGLPSDRFSAERTGGSVSTLTIQRTQQEDSAVYLCASSLNRRGSPLHFGNGTRLTVT.

The CDR3 nucleotides are TGTGCCAGCAGCTTAAGCGGACAGGGTATCACCGGGGAGCTGTTTTTT. Residues: CASSLSGQGITGELFF. The chain joins TRBV7-3 to TRBJ2-2; 8 bases are shared with TRBD1. This CDR3 region has 16 residues. V lost 1 base and J lost 4; bases outside the gene matches: 5. CDR1 and CDR2 from the germline V gene are SGHTA and FQGTGA.

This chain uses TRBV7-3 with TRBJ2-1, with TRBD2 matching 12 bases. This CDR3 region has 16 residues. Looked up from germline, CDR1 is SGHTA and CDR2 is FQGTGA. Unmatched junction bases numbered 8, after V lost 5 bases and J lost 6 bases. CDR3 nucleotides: TGTGCCAGCAGCGTCTCACTAGCGGGAGGAACCAATGAGCAGTTCTTC. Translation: CASSVSLAGGTNEQFF.

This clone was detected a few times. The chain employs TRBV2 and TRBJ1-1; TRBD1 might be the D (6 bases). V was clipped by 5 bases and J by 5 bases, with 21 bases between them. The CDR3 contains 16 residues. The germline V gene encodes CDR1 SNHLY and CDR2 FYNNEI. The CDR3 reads CASSISLSGARTEAFF. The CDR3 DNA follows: TGTGCCAGCAGTATTTCCTTATCGGGGGCGCGTACTGAAGCTTTCTTT. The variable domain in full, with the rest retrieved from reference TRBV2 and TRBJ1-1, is EPEVTQTPSHQVTQMGQEVILRCVPISNHLYFYWYRQILGQKVEFLVSFYNNEISEKSEIFDDQFSVERPDGSNFTLKIRSTKLEDSAMYFCASSISLSGARTEAFFGQGTRLTVV.